Following are 25 T cell receptor beta chains from one sample sequenced in a study of T-cell memory formation after mild COVID-19. TCRdb independently ran MiXCR on the 5' RACE reads; one entry per CDR3 protein. The profile shows a few hundred thousand distinct CDR3 sequences, 20% to 25% of them singletons. The sample taken for sequencing was PBMCs or a T cell subset sorted from them (not recorded which). The origin of the receptors is an adult woman who had mild COVID-19 (a few samples of this study predate the infection). Cell type and time point are not known.

The gene calls are TRBV5-5 and TRBJ1-5; 7 bases line up with TRBD1. V trimming: 1 base; J trimming: 7 bases; junction bases outside the gene matches: 8. This CDR3 has 15 residues. Germline V gives CDR1 SGHKS, CDR2 YYEKEE (reference sequence). In DNA form, the CDR3 reads TGTGCCAGCAGCTTGACAGGGACAGTAGACCAGCCCCAGCATTTT. Residues: CASSLTGTVDQPQHF.

The chain joins TRBV15 to TRBJ2-3, with 10 nucleotides matching TRBD1. Germline CDR1 is LNHNV and CDR2 is YYDKDF (reference sequence). V shed 4 bases and J 2 bases; nucleotides not matched to a gene: 6. There are 16 residues in the CDR3. Here the CDR3 reads CATSIRTGGSTDTQYF. In DNA, the CDR3 is TGTGCCACCAGCATACGGACAGGGGGATCCACAGATACGCAGTATTTT.

V is TRBV4-1 and J is TRBJ2-1; 8 nucleotides match TRBD2. This CDR3 spans 16 amino acids. CDR1 and CDR2 (germline): MGHRA, YSYEKL. The J segment lost 5 bases and the V segment lost 0 bases, leaving 6 bases of the junction unmatched. DNA for the CDR3: TGCGCCAGCAGCCAAGAGGGAGCGGGAGCCAACAATGAGCAGTTCTTC. Its translation: CASSQEGAGANNEQFF.

This clonotype was detected only a few times. The rearrangement uses TRBV3-1 and TRBJ2-1; maybe TRBD2 (6 bases). Deletions cut 6 bases from V and 7 bases from J, with 19 bases between. Germline loops: CDR1 LGHDT, CDR2 YNNKEL (reference sequence). There are 15 residues in the CDR3. CDR3 sequence reads: CASRRDFSLRNEQFF. Written as DNA, the CDR3 is TGTGCCAGCAGACGGGACTTCTCCCTCAGGAATGAGCAGTTCTTC.

This clonotype showed up just a few times. CDR3 region: CASSQDPGRTDTQYF. The CDR3 bases are TGCGCCAGCAGCCAAGACCCGGGGCGCACAGATACGCAGTATTTT. The V and J genes are TRBV4-1 and TRBJ2-3, with D perhaps given as TRBD1 or TRBD2 (5 bases each). Trimming pared 0 bases from V and 1 base from J, leaving 8 bases between. Germline CDR1 is MGHRA and CDR2 is YSYEKL. The CDR3 runs to 15 residues.

In this sample, this clonotype turned up a few times. The CDR3 nucleotides read TGTGCCAGCAGTTACTCGATTGGAGGCCGAGGGATTTATGGCTACACCTTC. It is translated as CASSYSIGGRGIYGYTF. The gene calls are TRBV6-6 and TRBJ1-2, with D uncertain. Germline V gene sequence: CDR1 MNHNY, CDR2 SVGAGI (reference sequence). This CDR3 has 17 amino acids. V lost 0 bases and J lost 5, with 19 bases in between.

The chain couples TRBV20-1 to TRBJ2-3; 7 bases are a match to TRBD2. The germline CDR1 and CDR2 sequences are DFQATT and SNEGSKA (reference sequence). The trim removed 3 bases at V and 4 bases at J, leaving 10 bases unmatched. CDR3 length: 15 amino acids. The CDR3 DNA reads TGCAGTGCTAGTCGTTCTGCTAGCGGTTCAGATACGCAGTATTTT. This sequence encodes CSASRSASGSDTQYF.

V and J are TRBV18 and TRBJ2-5, with D uncertain. V was trimmed by 6 bases and J by 1 base, leaving 18 bases between them. The germline gives CDR1 KGHSH, CDR2 LQKENI. CDR3 size: 16 residues. CDR3 nucleotides: TGTGCCAGCTCCCGAAATCCCGGCCAGGCCCAAGAGACCCAGTACTTC. Translating gives CASSRNPGQAQETQYF.

The rearrangement links TRBV20-1 to TRBJ1-5; D might be TRBD1 (5 bases). Germline V gene sequence: CDR1 DFQATT, CDR2 SNEGSKA (reference sequence). Trimming pared 7 bases from V and 0 bases from J, leaving 10 bases between. The CDR3 is made up of 13 amino acids. This CDR3 reads CSVRAYSNQPQHF. CDR3 in DNA: TGCAGTGTCAGGGCGTATAGCAATCAGCCCCAGCATTTT.

The chain uses TRBV6-2 or TRBV6-3 and TRBJ2-1; the D is unclear. CDR1 MNHEY and CDR2 SVGEGT come from the germline V gene. Trimming left V 5 bases short and J 1 base short, with 15 bases between. The CDR3 extends over 16 amino acids. The CDR3 region has the DNA TGTGCCAGCAGTCCCCTCGGGCGTCGTTCCTACAATGAGCAGTTCTTC. Its protein product is CASSPLGRRSYNEQFF.

The rearrangement joins TRBV24-1 to TRBJ2-3; 9 nucleotides line up with TRBD2. Germline CDR1 is KGHDR and CDR2 is SFDVKD. V lost 5 bases, J lost 7 bases, and 12 bases stayed unmatched. This CDR3 has 16 amino acids. In DNA, the CDR3 is TGTGCCACCAGTGGCTTCGGCTCGACTAGCGGTCATACGCAGTATTTT. Protein sequence: CATSGFGSTSGHTQYF.

This clonotype showed up just a few times. The rearrangement uses TRBV7-8 and TRBJ2-3, with D perhaps matching TRBD2 (6 bases). Trimming removed 1 base at V and 2 bases at J, with 34 bases between. Germline V gene sequence: CDR1 SGHVS, CDR2 FQNEAQ. This CDR3 is 23 amino acids long. The CDR3 DNA follows: TGTGCCAGCAGCTTAGACAGAGGTATGGGGCCCTCTAGTCTAGCGACAACCACAGATACGCAGTATTTT. It yields the protein CASSLDRGMGPSSLATTTDTQYF.

This clonotype occurred a few times. The chain is built from TRBV24-1 and TRBJ2-3; 7 nucleotides align to TRBD2. Germline trimming cut 0 bases from V and 6 bases from J; bases unmatched to any gene: 11. The CDR3 covers 17 residues. Germline V gene lookup returns CDR1 KGHDR and CDR2 SFDVKD. The CDR3: CATSDLQAGRGIDTQYF. The CDR3 nucleotides read TGTGCCACCAGTGATTTGCAAGCGGGGAGGGGCATCGATACGCAGTATTTT.

This clonotype appeared once. The CDR3 DNA follows: TGTGCCAGCAGCCGACGGACAGGGAATTCACCCCTCCACTTT. Its translation is CASSRRTGNSPLHF. The chain has TRBV7-6 and TRBJ1-6; TRBD1 matches 8 bases. J gave up 7 bases and V 5 bases, and 4 bases lay outside the gene matches. The CDR3 extends over 14 amino acids. The germline V gene encodes CDR1 SGHVS and CDR2 FNYEAQ.

The V gene is TRBV5-4, the J gene TRBJ2-3; the match to TRBD2 covers 10 bases. The length of the CDR3 is 15 residues. Trimming took 4 bases from V and 4 from J; bases not matched to a gene: 6. Germline V gives CDR1 SGHNT, CDR2 YYREEE (reference sequence). CDR3 amino acids: CASSRSGGPADTQYF. CDR3 DNA sequence: TGTGCCAGCAGCCGTAGCGGGGGGCCCGCAGATACGCAGTATTTT.

As to this clonotype: Its ends do not fully match the called genes, so a read error is possible. The chain links TRBV3-1 to TRBJ1-4; D not certain. The CDR3 contains 12 residues. Germline V gene sequence: CDR1 LGHDT, CDR2 YNNKEL (reference sequence). CDR3 region: CASSPRRGKLIF. The CDR3, as DNA: TGTGCCAGCAGCCCCCGTCGGGGAAAACTGATTTTT.

The V gene is TRBV29-1, the J gene TRBJ1-1, with D maybe TRBD1 (5 bases). The CDR3 length is 11 residues. Germline V gene data show CDR1 as SQVTM and CDR2 as ANQGSEA. Deletions cut 5 bases from V and 5 bases from J, with 9 bases between. The CDR3 protein is CSVNTGTEAFF. The CDR3 DNA sequence: TGCAGCGTTAATACAGGAACTGAAGCTTTCTTT. Drawing the rest from reference TRBV29-1 and TRBJ1-1, the complete variable domain is SAVISQKPSRDICQRGTSLTIQCQVDSQVTMMFWYRQQPGQSLTLIATANQGSEATYESGFVIDKFPISRPNLTFSTLTVSNMSPEDSSIYLCSVNTGTEAFFGQGTRLTVV.

The chain employs TRBV6-2 or TRBV6-3 and TRBJ1-4; D unresolved. Germline V CDR1 and CDR2: MNHEY, SVGEGT. The V end lost 6 bases, the J end lost 1 base, and 9 bases lay between the germline ends. The CDR3 spans 14 residues. DNA for the CDR3: TGTGCCAGCAGCTCCGGCATAACTAATGAAAAACTGTTTTTT. Its protein product is CASSSGITNEKLFF.

This clonotype was observed a handful of times. V and J are TRBV12-3 or TRBV12-4 and TRBJ1-2; unclear D gene. CDR3 length: 11 amino acids. V dropped 5 bases and J dropped 6 bases, with 7 bases sitting between them. CDR3 sequence reads: CASSKRDGYTF. CDR3 nucleotides: TGTGCCAGCAGTAAAAGGGATGGCTACACCTTC.

The chain carries TRBV20-1 and TRBJ2-3; D might be TRBD2 (6 bases). There are 16 residues in the CDR3. CDR1 and CDR2 (germline): DFQATT, SNEGSKA (reference sequence). Trimming pared 5 bases from V and 2 bases from J, leaving 20 bases between. The CDR3 DNA follows: TGCAGTGCTCCCCTGGTCGGGCGGGGATCCACAGATACGCAGTATTTT. Translation: CSAPLVGRGSTDTQYF.

This clonotype was observed a handful of times. This chain uses TRBV27 with TRBJ2-4; 7 bases fit TRBD2. Germline V gene lookup returns CDR1 MNHEY and CDR2 SMNVEV (reference sequence). The length of the CDR3 is 14 residues. V lost 4 bases, J lost 14 bases, and 14 bases stayed unmatched. The CDR3 loop reads CASSSENGGSEEYF. The CDR3 coding sequence is TGTGCCAGCAGTTCCGAGAACGGCGGGAGTGAGGAGTACTTC.

This clonotype showed up just a few times. This rearrangement joins TRBV5-1 to TRBJ1-1, with D perhaps matching TRBD1 (6 bases). Trimming removed 5 bases at V and 0 bases at J, with 20 bases between. Per germline, CDR1 SGHRS and CDR2 YFSETQ. This CDR3 spans 17 amino acids. This CDR3 is CASRYRVSDIMNTEAFF. CDR3 bases: TGCGCCAGCAGGTACAGGGTATCCGATATCATGAACACTGAAGCTTTCTTT. Full variable domain (rest looked up from reference TRBV5-1 and TRBJ1-1): KAGVTQTPRYLIKTRGQQVTLSCSPISGHRSVSWYQQTPGQGLQFLFEYFSETQRNKGNFPGRFSGRQFSNSRSEMNVSTLELGDSALYLCASRYRVSDIMNTEAFFGQGTRLTVV.

CDR3 region: CSARVLASYNEQFF. The CDR3 DNA sequence: TGCAGTGCTAGGGTCTTAGCGTCCTACAATGAGCAGTTCTTC. The chain links TRBV20-1 to TRBJ2-1; weak D call: TRBD2 (5 bases). Germline CDR1 and CDR2: DFQATT and SNEGSKA (reference sequence). Trimming stripped 3 bases from V and 1 base from J, with 10 bases between. The CDR3 covers 14 residues.

This clonotype was counted only a few times. The chain has TRBV24-1 and TRBJ2-1; possible D gene TRBD2, 5 bases. Germline loops: CDR1 KGHDR, CDR2 SFDVKD. The CDR3 is 14 residues long. Deletions cut 2 bases from V and 6 bases from J, with 10 bases between. The CDR3 is CATSDSASFNEQFF. In nucleotides, the CDR3 is TGTGCCACCAGTGATTCTGCTAGCTTCAATGAGCAGTTCTTC.

This chain links TRBV11-2 with TRBJ2-3, with D unclear. The CDR3 is 13 residues long. Trimming took 5 bases from V and 10 from J, leaving 16 bases between them. Per the germline V gene, CDR1 is SGHAT and CDR2 is FQNNGV. CDR3 sequence: CASSRTPSEAQYF. In DNA form, the CDR3 reads TGTGCCAGCAGCCGAACCCCGAGCGAAGCGCAGTATTTT.